This T cell receptor beta chain appears in the sequencing data of a study of human T cells and chemical hapten exposure listed by TCRdb under 2021. With regard to the full study: For sensitization, 2% DPC in acetone was applied to a 2 cm by 2 cm area of upper inner arm skin. Throughout the approximately 23-week study period, patients were also given weekly therapeutic DPC doses on the scalp. Patch testing was done on the upper back using Finn chambers containing 0.01% DPC, and results were scored after 6 days according to International Contact Dermatitis Research Group standards. The mostly female patient cohort included alopecia areata with under or over 50% scalp involvement, alopecia totalis and alopecia universalis. The libraries were sequenced as a pool, and the TCR yield per sample differed mostly because of small variations in library volumes within the pool. This study followed changes in the peripheral blood TCR repertoire in vivo during primary and secondary sensitization of alopecia patients to the hapten diphenylcyclopropenone (DPC). Blood samples were taken from patients before sensitization (week 0) and at 2, 6 and about 24 weeks after DPC sensitization. Roughly 30 alopecia patients provided blood for TCR sequencing at one to four time points (pre-sensitization, 2, 6 and 24 weeks). Study-wide conclusions, independent of this receptor: After repeated subsampling, the strength of the expansion versus patch-test correlation and the threshold at which it became significant changed. DPC sensitization did not change how many TCRs were above 1 in 1000 frequency, and no evidence was found of alterations in global repertoire structure. Patch test score was positively correlated with the number of PT1 expanded TCRs, with significance at thresholds 8, 16 and 32 but not at 4. Compared with pre-sensitization or healthy control sets, expanded TCRs formed significantly more large CDR3 similarity clusters, which is consistent with antigen-driven responses. Alopecia, a presumed autoimmune disease, was present in all patients, so the immune response of the patients might differ from that of healthy individuals.

The library was obtained by RACE. Sequencer: NextSeq 500. During library preparation, unique molecular identifiers were attached to individual cDNA molecules so that TCRs could be counted quantitatively and reproducibly. For every blood RNA sample, sequencing covered both the TCR alpha and TCR beta chains. The study's processing was this. Samples had a median of approximately 93,000 TCRs, with a range from 23,224 to 690,600. The Decombinator software suite was used to annotate the V, J and CDR3 of the TCR reads. For PS versus PT1 abundance plots, all samples were subsampled to the same number of TCRs (28,000). TCRs were defined as expanded if absent before sensitization and observed at least eight times at the 2-week time point. The raw public reads went through TCRdb reprocessing: fastp at Q25, MiXCR clone calling, in-frame beta chains kept. Entries that share a CDR3 protein sequence are merged under the most common genes and DNA. TCRdb, not the original authors, processed these V and J calls. The sample table holds approximately 400,000 distinct CDR3 sequences, of which about 4.4% were seen once. About 2.2% of the sample is in the top ten clones.

This clonotype was counted at least ten times. Its recognized antigen is unknown. Per-nucleotide qualities are absent, and no much larger clonotype sits a single base away. Per the publication, the time point label means: patch test 1, 2 weeks after DPC sensitization. This sample's treatment or condition label indicates: therapeutic diphenylcyclopropenone sensitization with weekly scalp DPC. At every patch-test visit, the blood draw took place before the patch test was put on. Patients were considered eligible if aged 18 to 70, diagnosed with alopecia and deemed suitable for DPC therapy, and patients were excluded if pregnant. Total RNA was extracted from unfractionated whole blood that had been collected in Tempus Blood RNA tubes. Taken from cysteine to phenylalanine, the CDR3 has 13 residues. CDR3 DNA is the only sequence kept; it has 39 bases, read in frame from the first base. Per the germline V gene (reference sequence), LGHDT is the CDR1 and YNNKEL is the CDR2. V gives up 3 bases and J gives up 6 bases, and the segment between their germline ends measures 11 bases.

This sample comprised whole blood, obtained in connection with sensitization to the hapten diphenylcyclopropenone (DPC). The receptor comes from a woman aged 45-65 years with alopecia areata. Some clones in this sample may be carry-over from other donors' samples. This receptor chain uses TRBV3-1 and TRBJ1-1; TRBD1 could be the D gene, as 5 bases match. The DNA sequence follows: TGTGCCAGCAGCCAGGAGGGGCTGGCTGAAGCTTTCTTT. This codes for CASSQEGLAEAFF.